One T cell receptor beta chain is described in this entry. Profiled with immunoSEQ multiplex PCR; TCRdb holds only in-frame clones, not every one. The data hold tens of thousands of clones, with about 83% observed a single time. The sample belongs to a study of blood T cell repertoires in COVID-19. Study summary: Sample material is recorded as cDNA or gDNA derived from T cells, B-cell-depleted T cells, or PBMCs.

This CDR3 has 14 residues. Per germline, CDR1 SEHNR and CDR2 FQNEAQ (reference sequence). Trimming at V came to 5 bases and at J to 8 bases, leaving 10 bases not matched to a gene. The material sequenced was peripheral blood. The V call is TRBV7-9, the J call TRBJ1-2, with 8 bases matching TRBD1. The receptor was isolated from a human donor in a cohort sampled during active COVID-19. The CDR3 DNA reads TGTGCCAGCAGCCCTACCGCGGCAGGGGGCGGCTACACCTTC. Amino acids: CASSPTAAGGGYTF. The full variable domain, completed using reference TRBV7-9 and TRBJ1-2, is DTGVSQNPRHKITKRGQNVTFRCDPISEHNRLYWYRQTLGQGPEFLTYFQNEAQLEKSRLLSDRFSAERPKGSFSTLEIQRTEQGDSAMYLCASSPTAAGGGYTFGSGTRLTVV.